A selection of T cell receptor beta chains follows, all from one sample in a study of T cell responses to AZD1222 COVID-19 vaccine. Some clones are missing from TCRdb's copy, which holds only in-frame ones; the method was immunoSEQ multiplex PCR. Among around 120,000 clones listed, roughly 91% were seen once. The specimen comprised peripheral blood, sampled on day 0 of AZD1222 vaccination. These receptor sequences come from an adult in good health. CDR3s include the opening cysteine and the closing phenylalanine or tryptophan. Each record gives: clone size, D gene, V gene, J gene, CDR3 protein, CDR3 DNA. The D gene is left open where the match is weak. For some rows the clone size is stated as once, few or many, or as a class when expanded; others skip it.

>.|TRBD2|TRBV11-3|TRBJ2-1
CASSARTSNEQFF
TGTGCCAGCAGCGCGCGGACTAGCAATGAGCAGTTCTTC
>.|TRBD1|TRBV19|TRBJ1-2
CASLDRVSYGYTF
TGTGCCAGTCTGGACAGGGTGAGCTATGGCTACACCTTC
>.|.|TRBV7-9|TRBJ2-5
CASSLVSRETQYF
TGTGCCAGCAGCTTAGTATCGAGAGAGACCCAGTACTTC
>.|.|TRBV6-2/TRBV6-3|TRBJ1-1
CASSPPYRNTEAFF
TGTGCCAGCAGCCCCCCATACAGGAACACTGAAGCTTTCTTT
>once|TRBD2|TRBV7-8|TRBJ2-1
CASSFQAGNNEQFF
TGTGCCAGCAGCTTCCAAGCGGGGAACAATGAGCAGTTCTTC
>.|.|TRBV27|TRBJ2-3
CASSSSISDTQYF
TGTGCCAGCAGTTCCTCGATATCAGATACGCAGTATTTT
>.|TRBD1|TRBV30|TRBJ1-2
CAWSQGANGYTF
TGTGCCTGGAGTCAGGGGGCGAATGGCTACACCTTC
>once|TRBD1|TRBV18|TRBJ2-7
CASSPGTGRDEQYF
TGTGCCAGCTCACCTGGGACAGGGAGAGACGAGCAGTACTTC
>.|.|TRBV7-2|TRBJ2-1
CASSSAGWSYNEQFF
TGTGCCAGCAGCTCCGCGGGGTGGTCCTACAATGAGCAGTTCTTC
>.|.|TRBV5-4|TRBJ2-2
CASSLGSPRNTGELFF
TGTGCCAGCAGCTTGGGATCTCCCCGAAACACCGGGGAGCTGTTTTTT
>.|.|TRBV7-3|TRBJ2-1
CASSFSSSYNEQFF
TGTGCCAGCAGCTTCTCGAGCTCCTACAATGAGCAGTTCTTC
>many|TRBD1|TRBV12-3/TRBV12-4|TRBJ1-2
CASRDRGPYGYTF
TGTGCCAGCAGAGACAGGGGCCCCTATGGCTACACCTTC
>.|TRBD2|TRBV7-9|TRBJ2-5
CASSRGLAEETQYF
TGTGCCAGCAGCCGGGGACTAGCGGAAGAGACCCAGTACTTC
>.|.|TRBV7-8|TRBJ2-7
CASSPKLTAFYEQYF
TGTGCCAGCAGCCCGAAGCTGACAGCCTTCTACGAGCAGTACTTC
>.|.|TRBV3-1/TRBV3-2|TRBJ1-2
CASSQGLLYGYTF
TGTGCCAGCAGCCAAGGTTTGCTCTATGGCTACACCTTC
>.|.|TRBV6-5|TRBJ1-4
CASSYRHPLNSGSLFF
TGTGCCAGCAGTTATCGGCACCCACTTAATTCAGGTTCACTGTTTTTT
>.|TRBD2|TRBV6-6|TRBJ2-3
CASSRGGQTDTQYF
TGTGCCAGCAGTCGGGGAGGGCAAACAGATACGCAGTATTTT
>.|TRBD1|TRBV12-3/TRBV12-4|TRBJ1-3
CASRGDGNTIYF
TGTGCCTCCAGGGGGGATGGAAACACCATATATTTT
>.|.|TRBV5-5|TRBJ2-5
CASSFGAQETQYF
TGTGCCAGCAGCTTCGGGGCCCAAGAGACCCAGTACTTC
>.|.|TRBV19|TRBJ1-2
CASSPQGIHGYTF
TGTGCCAGTAGTCCTCAGGGTATTCATGGCTACACCTTC
>.|TRBD1|TRBV6-5|TRBJ1-4
CAVKSGGTGNEKLFF
TGTGCCGTAAAATCGGGCGGGACAGGCAATGAAAAACTGTTTTTT
>.|.|TRBV15|TRBJ1-2
CATSRDHTGAGQSAF
TGTGCCACCAGCAGAGATCACACGGGGGCCGGGCAGTCTGCCTTC
>.|.|TRBV27|TRBJ2-7
CASSIRTASYEQYF
TGTGCCAGCAGTATAAGGACAGCCTCCTACGAGCAGTACTTC
>.|.|TRBV3-1/TRBV3-2|TRBJ1-1
CASSPAENTEAFF
TGTGCCAGCAGTCCGGCCGAGAACACTGAAGCTTTCTTT
>few|TRBD1|TRBV2|TRBJ2-7
CATRGQAYEQYF
TGTGCCACACGCGGACAGGCCTACGAGCAGTACTTC
>.|TRBD2|TRBV6-5|TRBJ2-7
CASSYSLAGGYEQYF
TGTGCCAGCAGTTACTCTCTAGCGGGCGGGTACGAGCAGTACTTC
>once|.|TRBV5-1|TRBJ2-2
CASSLAPGELFF
TGCGCCAGCAGCTTGGCCCCCGGGGAGCTGTTTTTT
>.|.|TRBV10-2|TRBJ1-2
CASSEPTGGYTF
TGCGCCAGCAGTGAGCCCACGGGGGGCTACACCTTC